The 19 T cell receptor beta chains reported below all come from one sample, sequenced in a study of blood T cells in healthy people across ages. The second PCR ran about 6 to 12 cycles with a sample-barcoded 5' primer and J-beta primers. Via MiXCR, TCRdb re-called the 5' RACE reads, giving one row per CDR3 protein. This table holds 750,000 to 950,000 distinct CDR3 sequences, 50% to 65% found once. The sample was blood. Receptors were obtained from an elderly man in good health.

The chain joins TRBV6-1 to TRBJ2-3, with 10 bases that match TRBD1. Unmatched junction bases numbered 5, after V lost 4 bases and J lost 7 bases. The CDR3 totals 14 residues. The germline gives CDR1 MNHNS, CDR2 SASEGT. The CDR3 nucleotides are TGTGCCAGCAGTGTTGGGGACAGGGGTAATACGCAGTATTTT. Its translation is CASSVGDRGNTQYF.

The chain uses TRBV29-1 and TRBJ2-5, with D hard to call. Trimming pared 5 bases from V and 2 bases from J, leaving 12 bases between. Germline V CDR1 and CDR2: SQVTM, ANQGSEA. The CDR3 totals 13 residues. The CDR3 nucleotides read TGCAGCGTTAGAGGATCCTTTCAAGAGACCCAGTACTTC. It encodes CSVRGSFQETQYF.

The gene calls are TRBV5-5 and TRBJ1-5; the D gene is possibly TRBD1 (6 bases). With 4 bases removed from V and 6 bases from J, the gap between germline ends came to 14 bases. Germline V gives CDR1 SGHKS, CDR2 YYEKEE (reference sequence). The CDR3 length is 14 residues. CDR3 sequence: CASSRTVQGQPQHF. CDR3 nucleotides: TGTGCCAGCAGCCGGACAGTTCAGGGTCAGCCCCAGCATTTT.

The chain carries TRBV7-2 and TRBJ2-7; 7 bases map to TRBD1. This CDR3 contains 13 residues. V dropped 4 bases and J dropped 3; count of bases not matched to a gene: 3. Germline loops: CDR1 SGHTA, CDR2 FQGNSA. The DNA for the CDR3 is TGTGCCAGCAGCTACAACAGGGGCTACGAGCAGTACTTC. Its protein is CASSYNRGYEQYF.

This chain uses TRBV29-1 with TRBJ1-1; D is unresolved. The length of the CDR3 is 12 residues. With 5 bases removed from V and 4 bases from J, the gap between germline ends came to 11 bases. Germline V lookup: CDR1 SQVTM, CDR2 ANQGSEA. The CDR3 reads CSVLRGLTEAFF. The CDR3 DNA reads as TGCAGCGTTTTACGTGGTCTCACTGAAGCTTTCTTT.

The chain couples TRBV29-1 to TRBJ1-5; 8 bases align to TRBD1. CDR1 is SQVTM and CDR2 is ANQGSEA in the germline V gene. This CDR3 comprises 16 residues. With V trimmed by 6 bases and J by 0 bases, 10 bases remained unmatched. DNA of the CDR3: TGCAGCGTCGTCTTGACAGGGGTCAGTAGCAATCAGCCCCAGCATTTT. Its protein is CSVVLTGVSSNQPQHF.

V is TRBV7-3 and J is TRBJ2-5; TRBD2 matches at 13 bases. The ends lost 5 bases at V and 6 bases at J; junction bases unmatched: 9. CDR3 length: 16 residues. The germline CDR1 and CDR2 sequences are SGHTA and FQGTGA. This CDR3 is CASSEYGTSGTKTQYF. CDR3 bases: TGTGCCAGCAGCGAATATGGGACTAGCGGGACAAAGACCCAGTACTTC.

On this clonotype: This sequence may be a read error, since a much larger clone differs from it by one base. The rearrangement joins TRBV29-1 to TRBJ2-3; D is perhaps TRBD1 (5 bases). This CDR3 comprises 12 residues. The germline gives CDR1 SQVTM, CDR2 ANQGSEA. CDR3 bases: TGCAGCGTTCGGGCTGGGGCAGATATGCAGTATTTT. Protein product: CSVRAGADMQYF.

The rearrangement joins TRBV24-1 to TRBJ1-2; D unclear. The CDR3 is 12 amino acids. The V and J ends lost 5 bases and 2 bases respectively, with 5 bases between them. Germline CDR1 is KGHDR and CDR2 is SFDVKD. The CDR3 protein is CATSVANYGYTF. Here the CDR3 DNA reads TGTGCCACCAGTGTCGCCAACTATGGCTACACCTTC.

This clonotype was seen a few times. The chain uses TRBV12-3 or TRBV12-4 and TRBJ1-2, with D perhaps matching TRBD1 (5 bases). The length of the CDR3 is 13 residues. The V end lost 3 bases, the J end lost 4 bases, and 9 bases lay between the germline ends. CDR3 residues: CASSLGGPYGYTF. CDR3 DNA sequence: TGTGCCAGCAGTTTGGGGGGACCCTATGGCTACACCTTC.

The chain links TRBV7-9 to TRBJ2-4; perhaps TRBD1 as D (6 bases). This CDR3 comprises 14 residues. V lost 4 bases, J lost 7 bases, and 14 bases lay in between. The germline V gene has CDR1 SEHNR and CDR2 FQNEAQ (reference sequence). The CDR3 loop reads CASSSPGQGNIQYF. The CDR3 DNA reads TGTGCCAGCAGCTCTCCCGGCCAGGGGAACATTCAGTACTTC.

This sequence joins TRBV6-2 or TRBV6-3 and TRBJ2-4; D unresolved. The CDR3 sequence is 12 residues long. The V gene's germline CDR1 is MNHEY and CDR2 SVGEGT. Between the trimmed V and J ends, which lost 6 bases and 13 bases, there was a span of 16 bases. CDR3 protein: CASRLLNNEQYF. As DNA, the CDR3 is TGTGCCAGCAGACTGTTAAACAATGAGCAGTACTTC.

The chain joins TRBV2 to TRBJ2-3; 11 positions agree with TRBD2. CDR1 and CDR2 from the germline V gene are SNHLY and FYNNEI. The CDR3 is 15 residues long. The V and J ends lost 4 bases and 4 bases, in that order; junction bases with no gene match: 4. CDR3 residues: CASSASGLAADTQYF. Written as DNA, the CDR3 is TGTGCCAGCAGTGCCTCGGGACTAGCGGCAGATACGCAGTATTTT. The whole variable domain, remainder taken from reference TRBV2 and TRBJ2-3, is EPEVTQTPSHQVTQMGQEVILRCVPISNHLYFYWYRQILGQKVEFLVSFYNNEISEKSEIFDDQFSVERPDGSNFTLKIRSTKLEDSAMYFCASSASGLAADTQYFGPGTRLTVL.

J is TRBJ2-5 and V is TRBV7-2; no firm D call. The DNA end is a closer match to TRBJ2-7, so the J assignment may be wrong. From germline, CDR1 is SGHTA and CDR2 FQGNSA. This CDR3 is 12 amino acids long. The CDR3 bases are TGTGCCAGCAGCTTAGCAGGTCGCGAGCAGTACTTC. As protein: CASSLAGREQYF.

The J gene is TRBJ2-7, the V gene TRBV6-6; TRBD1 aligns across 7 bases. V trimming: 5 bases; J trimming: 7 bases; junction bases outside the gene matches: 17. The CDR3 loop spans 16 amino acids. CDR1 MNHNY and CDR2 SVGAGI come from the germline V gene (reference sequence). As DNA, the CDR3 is TGTGCCAGCAGTCCCCCCGGACAGGTCATGTACAATGAGCAGTACTTC. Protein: CASSPPGQVMYNEQYF.

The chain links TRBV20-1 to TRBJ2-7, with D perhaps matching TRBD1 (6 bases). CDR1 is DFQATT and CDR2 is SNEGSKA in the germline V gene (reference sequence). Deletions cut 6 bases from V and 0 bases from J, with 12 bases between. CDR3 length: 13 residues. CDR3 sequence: CSATGTNSYEQYF. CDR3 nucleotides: TGCAGTGCAACCGGGACAAACTCCTACGAGCAGTACTTC.

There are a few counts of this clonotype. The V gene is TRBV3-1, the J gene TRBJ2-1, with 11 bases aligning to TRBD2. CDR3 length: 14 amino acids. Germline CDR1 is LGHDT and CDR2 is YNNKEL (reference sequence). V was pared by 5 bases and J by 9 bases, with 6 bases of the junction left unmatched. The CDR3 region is CASSVALAGGEQFF. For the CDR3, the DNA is TGTGCCAGCAGCGTCGCGCTAGCGGGAGGTGAGCAGTTCTTC.

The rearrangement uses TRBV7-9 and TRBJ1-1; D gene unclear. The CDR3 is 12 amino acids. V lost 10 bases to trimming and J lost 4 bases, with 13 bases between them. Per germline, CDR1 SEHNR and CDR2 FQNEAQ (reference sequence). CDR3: CATPRAVTEAFF. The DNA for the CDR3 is TGTGCCACCCCCCGGGCGGTCACTGAAGCTTTCTTT.

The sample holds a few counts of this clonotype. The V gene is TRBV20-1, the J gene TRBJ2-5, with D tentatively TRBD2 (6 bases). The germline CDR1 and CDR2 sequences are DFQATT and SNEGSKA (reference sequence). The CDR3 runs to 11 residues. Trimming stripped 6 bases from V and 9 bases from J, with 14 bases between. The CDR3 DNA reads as TGCAGTGCCCCCCCGGGGGAGGCCCAGTACTTC. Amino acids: CSAPPGEAQYF.